This T cell receptor beta chain emerged from a study of blood T cell repertoires in COVID-19. Study-wide background: Samples came from the United States, Italy and Spain, spanning acute and convalescent COVID-19. T cells, B-cell-depleted T cells, or PBMCs supplied cDNA or gDNA.

In the original analysis: It was from reference gene primer amplification that nucleated cell counts were estimated. TCRdb keeps only in-frame clones here, not all; method: immunoSEQ multiplex PCR. V and J calls plus clone size are reproduced from that table; the DNA served to infer D and trimming. The data show approximately 220,000 clones, about 85% seen once. V shed 6 bases, J shed 3 bases, and the junction held 4 bases outside the gene matches. The CDR3 is made up of 14 amino acids. CDR1 is ENHRY and CDR2 is SYGVKD in the germline V gene. The sequencing input was peripheral blood. This sequence was found in an elderly woman with acute or convalescent COVID-19. The V and J genes are TRBV10-3 and TRBJ1-5, with TRBD1 matching over 8 bases. CDR3 protein: CAIRGTGSNQPQHF. For the CDR3, the DNA is TGTGCCATCAGGGGGACAGGCTCCAATCAGCCCCAGCATTTT.